Below, 11 T cell receptor beta chains from the same sample are listed, as sequenced in a study of response to subunit inactivated influenza vaccine. TCRdb redid the calling of the RT-PCR reads with MiXCR, one entry per CDR3 protein. The data show over 150,000 distinct CDR3 sequences, around an eighth seen once. This specimen was CD8+ T cells sorted from PBMCs, taken about 5 days after vaccination. The receptor set was obtained from a man in his forties or fifties who received an inactivated influenza vaccine.

The V gene is TRBV7-9, the J gene TRBJ2-1, with 10 bases identical to TRBD2. V shed 8 bases and J 2 bases; nucleotides not matched to a gene: 12. The CDR3 covers 17 residues. The germline gives CDR1 SEHNR, CDR2 FQNEAQ (reference sequence). The CDR3 loop reads CASRGGSGRGPYNEQFF. The CDR3 nucleotides are TGTGCCAGCCGTGGGGGGAGCGGGAGGGGACCCTACAATGAGCAGTTCTTC.

This clonotype was detected a few times. The chain is built from TRBV7-8 and TRBJ2-7; 7 nucleotides match TRBD2. Trimming at V came to 0 bases and at J to 3 bases, leaving 2 bases not matched to a gene. This CDR3 has 14 amino acids. CDR1 and CDR2 from the germline V gene are SGHVS and FQNEAQ. CDR3 bases: TGTGCCAGCAGCTTAGCTAGCGGGCGCTACGAGCAGTACTTC. Its translation: CASSLASGRYEQYF.

This clonotype has just a few counts. This chain connects TRBV7-9 to TRBJ2-2; the D gene is possibly TRBD2 (5 bases). Germline-derived CDR1 and CDR2 are SEHNR and FQNEAQ (reference sequence). Between the trimmed V and J ends, which lost 5 bases and 6 bases, there was a span of 13 bases. This CDR3 has 14 amino acids. The CDR3 loop reads CASSPRESPGELFF. CDR3 sequence (DNA): TGTGCCAGCAGCCCCCGGGAAAGCCCCGGGGAGCTGTTTTTT.

The V call is TRBV7-6, the J call TRBJ2-7, with TRBD2 matching 12 bases. Germline loops: CDR1 SGHVS, CDR2 FNYEAQ. V trimming: 0 bases; J trimming: 7 bases; junction bases outside the gene matches: 16. This CDR3 has 19 amino acids. The CDR3 nucleotides read TGTGCCAGCAGCTTAGCGAGTGCTCTAGCGGGGGGGACCCATTCGGAGCAGTACTTC. Translation: CASSLASALAGGTHSEQYF.

This clonotype was detected many times. The chain joins TRBV29-1 to TRBJ2-7, with 10 bases lining up with TRBD2. The CDR3 runs 15 residues. Unmatched junction bases numbered 12, after V lost 3 bases and J lost 7 bases. CDR1 and CDR2 (germline): SQVTM, ANQGSEA. The CDR3 sequence: CSVELVGAGGEEQYF. CDR3 in DNA: TGCAGCGTTGAGTTGGTGGGAGCGGGAGGGGAAGAGCAGTACTTC.

This clonotype was detected many times. The chain couples TRBV9 to TRBJ2-3, with 8 bases identical to TRBD2. Germline-derived CDR1 and CDR2 are SGDLS and YYNGEE. J was trimmed by 0 bases and V by 4 bases; bases with no gene match: 7. This CDR3 contains 16 residues. CDR3 sequence (DNA): TGTGCCAGCAGCCATGCACTAGCGGAGAGCACAGATACGCAGTATTTT. This gives the protein CASSHALAESTDTQYF.

The sample holds one count of this clonotype. This rearrangement joins TRBV15 to TRBJ2-1; D may be TRBD1 or TRBD2 (5 bases each). This CDR3 has 14 residues. Germline loops: CDR1 LNHNV, CDR2 YYDKDF (reference sequence). Deletions cut 0 bases from V and 11 bases from J, with 14 bases between. CDR3 loop: CATSREGSLGQQFF. The CDR3 DNA sequence: TGTGCCACCAGCAGAGAGGGAAGTCTGGGACAGCAGTTCTTC.

V is TRBV4-1 and J is TRBJ2-6; D call uncertain. Germline V CDR1 and CDR2: MGHRA, YSYEKL. V was trimmed by 1 base and J by 0 bases, leaving 4 bases between them. This CDR3 comprises 15 residues. The CDR3 reads CASSQVLSGANVLTF. As DNA, the CDR3 is TGCGCCAGCAGCCAAGTGCTCTCTGGGGCCAACGTCCTGACTTTC.

The chain couples TRBV20-1 to TRBJ2-1; D uncertain. Germline CDR1 and CDR2: DFQATT and SNEGSKA (reference sequence). V gave up 4 bases and J gave up 10 bases, with 8 bases separating them. The CDR3 is 10 amino acids. CDR3 sequence (DNA): TGCAGTGCTACCTACCGGGAGCAGTTCTTC. This gives the protein CSATYREQFF.

The gene calls are TRBV4-2 and TRBJ2-7; D gene uncertain. The CDR3 is 14 residues long. Trimming removed 1 base from V and 4 bases from J, with 11 bases in between. Germline V CDR1 and CDR2: LGHNA, YNFKEQ. CDR3 protein: CASSQGIGFYEQYF. CDR3 nucleotide sequence: TGTGCCAGCAGCCAAGGTATCGGCTTTTACGAGCAGTACTTC.

This sequence joins TRBV28 and TRBJ2-4; 9 bases are shared with TRBD1. V dropped 0 bases and J dropped 6; count of bases not matched to a gene: 3. The CDR3 is made up of 15 amino acids. Germline V gene sequence: CDR1 MDHEN, CDR2 SYDVKM. CDR3 sequence: CASSLWGTGPNIQYF. The CDR3 coding sequence is TGTGCCAGCAGTTTATGGGGGACAGGGCCAAACATTCAGTACTTC.